Shown below are 26 T cell receptor beta chains from a single sample sequenced in a study of blood T cell repertoires in COVID-19. The assay was immunoSEQ multiplex PCR, and TCRdb's table has in-frame clones only and misses some. This sample has approximately 210,000 clones; around 83% occur once, and the top ten carry roughly 8.8%. The sequenced material came from peripheral blood. Receptors were obtained from a woman in her 50s with acute or convalescent COVID-19.

The V gene is TRBV28, the J gene TRBJ2-3; 7 positions agree with TRBD2. With V trimmed by 3 bases and J by 4 bases, 10 bases remained unmatched. Per the germline V gene, CDR1 is MDHEN and CDR2 is SYDVKM. The CDR3 is 16 residues long. In nucleotides, the CDR3 is TGTGCCAGCAGTTTCGGTCCCGCGGGAGAAGCAGATACGCAGTATTTT. Its translation: CASSFGPAGEADTQYF.

The rearrangement uses TRBV19 and TRBJ2-5, with 8 bases fitting TRBD1. Germline V gives CDR1 LNHDA, CDR2 SQIVND (reference sequence). The CDR3 has 15 residues. J was trimmed by 1 base and V by 4 bases; bases with no gene match: 5. This CDR3 is CASSSRQGIQETQYF. The CDR3 coding sequence is TGTGCCAGTAGTAGCCGACAGGGGATCCAAGAGACCCAGTACTTC. Based on the CDR3 plus reference TRBV19 and TRBJ2-5, the full variable domain is DGGITQSPKYLFRKEGQNVTLSCEQNLNHDAMYWYRQDPGQGLRLIYYSQIVNDFQKGDIAEGYSVSREKKESFPLTVTSAQKNPTAFYLCASSSRQGIQETQYFGPGTRLLVL.

V gene TRBV19 combines with J gene TRBJ1-2, with 9 bases fitting TRBD1. The ends lost 6 bases at V and 8 bases at J; junction bases unmatched: 7. This CDR3 contains 13 residues. Germline loops: CDR1 LNHDA, CDR2 SQIVND (reference sequence). The CDR3 reads CASSKEQGAGYTF. The CDR3 bases are TGTGCCAGTAGCAAGGAACAGGGGGCGGGCTACACCTTC.

V and J are TRBV13 and TRBJ2-7; TRBD2 matches at 8 bases. The CDR3 runs to 16 residues. The ends lost 7 bases at V and 1 base at J; junction bases unmatched: 12. From germline, CDR1 is PRHDT and CDR2 FYEKMQ (reference sequence). The CDR3 protein is CASTQKGGRLSYEQYF. The CDR3 DNA sequence: TGTGCCAGCACCCAGAAGGGCGGGAGGTTATCCTACGAGCAGTACTTC.

The chain employs TRBV5-5 and TRBJ2-7; 8 nucleotides match TRBD2. Germline V gene data show CDR1 as SGHKS and CDR2 as YYEKEE (reference sequence). This CDR3 contains 12 residues. With 4 bases clipped from V and 3 bases from J, the junction kept 0 bases outside the gene matches. The CDR3 loop reads CASSREGYEQYF. CDR3 nucleotides: TGTGCCAGCAGCCGGGAGGGCTACGAGCAGTACTTC.

The V gene is TRBV14, the J gene TRBJ2-2; D uncertain. Between the trimmed V and J ends, which lost 4 bases and 5 bases, there was a span of 14 bases. The CDR3 extends over 15 amino acids. Per the germline V gene, CDR1 is SGHDN and CDR2 is FVKESK. The CDR3: CASSPALVWTGELFF. CDR3 sequence (DNA): TGTGCCAGCAGCCCTGCCTTAGTTTGGACCGGGGAGCTGTTTTTT.

This clone was recorded only once. CDR3 in DNA: TGTGCCAGCAGCCGCGGGACTAGCGGGACCTACGAGCAGTACTTC. Translating it yields CASSRGTSGTYEQYF. This chain uses TRBV5-6 with TRBJ2-7; 13 bases align to TRBD2. The junction had 3 bases not matched to a gene; V was cut back by 4 bases and J by 2 bases. This CDR3 comprises 15 residues. CDR1 is SGHDT and CDR2 is YYEEEE in the germline V gene.

The V and J genes are TRBV4-1 and TRBJ2-7; D uncertain. Germline V gene lookup returns CDR1 MGHRA and CDR2 YSYEKL. Trimming pared 0 bases from V and 0 bases from J, leaving 12 bases between. The CDR3 extends over 16 amino acids. CDR3 residues: CASSQEEAASSYEQYF. The DNA for the CDR3 is TGCGCCAGCAGCCAAGAAGAGGCAGCGAGCTCCTACGAGCAGTACTTC.

In this sample, this clone turned up a few times. The chain is built from TRBV5-4 and TRBJ1-5, with a weak D call TRBD1 (5 bases). Germline CDR1 reads SGHNT; CDR2 reads YYREEE (reference sequence). The CDR3 has 16 residues. V gave up 4 bases and J gave up 2 bases, with 16 bases separating them. The CDR3 sequence is CASSASGPGGNQPQHF. In DNA form, the CDR3 reads TGTGCCAGCAGCGCATCAGGTCCGGGGGGCAATCAGCCCCAGCATTTT.

This clone has a handful of counts. The chain uses TRBV6-5 and TRBJ1-6; 7 nucleotides agree with TRBD1. V dropped 6 bases and J dropped 10; count of bases not matched to a gene: 9. Germline assignment: CDR1 MNHEY and CDR2 SVGAGI. The CDR3 covers 14 residues. This CDR3 is CASRPTGFHSPLHF. The DNA for the CDR3 is TGTGCCAGCAGGCCGACAGGGTTCCACTCACCCCTCCACTTT.

The V and J genes are TRBV13 and TRBJ2-1; D call uncertain. Trimming took 8 bases from V and 5 from J, leaving 10 bases between them. The CDR3 runs to 12 residues. CDR1 and CDR2 from the germline V gene are PRHDT and FYEKMQ (reference sequence). The CDR3 spells CASERRDNEQFF. CDR3 nucleotide sequence: TGTGCCAGCGAACGACGGGACAATGAGCAGTTCTTC.

The table lists this clone with a count of one. The chain links TRBV6-2 or TRBV6-3 to TRBJ2-5, with 13 bases lining up with TRBD2. J was trimmed by 1 base and V by 4 bases; bases with no gene match: 15. This CDR3 is built from 20 residues. Per germline, CDR1 MNHEY and CDR2 SVGEGT. The CDR3 spells CASSWTIEGLAGALQETQYF. CDR3 nucleotide sequence: TGTGCCAGCAGTTGGACTATCGAAGGACTAGCGGGAGCGCTCCAAGAGACCCAGTACTTC.

This chain links TRBV6-1 with TRBJ1-2; no clear D gene. Germline values: CDR1 MNHNS, CDR2 SASEGT. The germline V and J ends were trimmed by 3 bases and 8 bases, with 10 bases remaining between them. The CDR3 is 12 residues long. CDR3 sequence (DNA): TGTGCCAGCAGTGAGCAGGCAGAAGGCTACACCTTC. Encoded protein: CASSEQAEGYTF.

This chain uses TRBV6-5 with TRBJ2-3; D is ambiguous. Germline CDR1 MNHEY, CDR2 SVGAGI. Trimming took 6 bases from V and 0 from J, leaving 10 bases between them. The CDR3 contains 14 residues. CDR3 in amino acids: CASSRLPSTDTQYF. In nucleotides, the CDR3 is TGTGCCAGCAGCCGACTCCCCAGCACAGATACGCAGTATTTT.

The V and J genes are TRBV5-1 and TRBJ1-1; the match to TRBD1 covers 8 bases. V shed 0 bases, J shed 3 bases, and the junction held 10 bases outside the gene matches. The length of the CDR3 is 17 residues. Germline V CDR1 and CDR2: SGHRS, YFSETQ. The CDR3 nucleotides are TGCGCCAGCAGCTTGGGGCAGGGGGCGACCTCTTACACTGAAGCTTTCTTT. Encoded protein: CASSLGQGATSYTEAFF.

The chain is built from TRBV19 and TRBJ2-1; 9 bases are shared with TRBD1. Per germline, CDR1 LNHDA and CDR2 SQIVND (reference sequence). The V gene end was trimmed by 1 base and the J gene end by 7 bases; junction bases not matched to a gene: 8. This CDR3 is 16 amino acids long. CDR3 sequence reads: CASSIAAGQGRNEQFF. In nucleotides, the CDR3 is TGTGCCAGTAGTATAGCGGCGGGACAGGGTAGGAATGAGCAGTTCTTC.

In its sample, this clone was seen a few times. This sequence joins TRBV3-1 (or the pseudogene TRBV3-2) and TRBJ2-7, with a weak D call TRBD2 (6 bases). Germline-derived CDR1 and CDR2 are LGHDT and YNNKEL (reference sequence). This CDR3 spans 16 amino acids. The V end lost 0 bases, the J end lost 3 bases, and 15 bases lay between the germline ends. CDR3 residues: CASSQDQRALSYEQYF. The CDR3 DNA reads as TGTGCCAGCAGCCAAGACCAGCGGGCCCTTAGCTACGAGCAGTACTTC.

The rearrangement links TRBV6-5 to TRBJ2-7; the match to TRBD2 covers 14 bases. Germline V gives CDR1 MNHEY, CDR2 SVGAGI. There are 14 residues in the CDR3. J lost 6 bases, V lost 6 bases, and 4 bases had no gene match. Written as DNA, the CDR3 is TGTGCCAGCAGAGCGGGACTAGCGGGAGTCGAGCAGTACTTC. Its translation is CASRAGLAGVEQYF.

The V call is TRBV11-2, the J call TRBJ2-3; weak D call: TRBD2 (6 bases). Looked up from germline, CDR1 is SGHAT and CDR2 is FQNNGV. The CDR3 is made up of 17 amino acids. The V end was cut by 6 bases, the J end by 4 bases, with 23 bases between. The DNA of the CDR3 is TGTGCCAGCAGGCATATTCGGGACTCTCGTTCCGCAGATACGCAGTATTTT. This encodes CASRHIRDSRSADTQYF.

The chain uses TRBV6-2 or TRBV6-3 and TRBJ2-7, with a possible D match to TRBD1 (7 bases). Germline V CDR1 and CDR2: MNHEY, SVGEGT. This CDR3 is built from 16 residues. The V and J ends lost 2 bases and 4 bases respectively, with 18 bases between them. CDR3 bases: TGTGCCAGCAGTTACCACGGGAGACAGGGCCCTTACGAGCAGTACTTC. Protein sequence: CASSYHGRQGPYEQYF.

This clone was observed a few times. The gene calls are TRBV11-3 and TRBJ1-1; 11 bases match TRBD1. Germline loops: CDR1 SGHNT, CDR2 YENEEA. After removal of 5 bases from V and 1 base from J, the junction contained 6 bases not matched to a gene. There are 16 residues in the CDR3. CDR3 coding DNA: TGTGCCAGCAGCCCGGGACAGGGGGAAGGGAACACTGAAGCTTTCTTT. Translated, it gives CASSPGQGEGNTEAFF. Complete variable domain (other parts from reference TRBV11-3 and TRBJ1-1): EAGVVQSPRYKIIEKKQPVAFWCNPISGHNTLYWYLQNLGQGPELLIRYENEEAVDDSQLPKDRFSAERLKGVDSTLKIQPAELGDSAVYLCASSPGQGEGNTEAFFGQGTRLTVV.

The rearrangement joins TRBV6-5 to TRBJ1-5, with 7 bases identical to TRBD1. V dropped 6 bases and J dropped 3; count of bases not matched to a gene: 5. The CDR3 spans 14 residues. Germline V gives CDR1 MNHEY, CDR2 SVGAGI. CDR3 protein: CASRRTGDNQPQHF. CDR3 nucleotides: TGTGCCAGCAGGCGCACAGGGGACAATCAGCCCCAGCATTTT.

The chain combines TRBV6-6 with TRBJ2-7; 9 nucleotides align to TRBD1. This CDR3 comprises 14 residues. V lost 6 bases and J lost 0; bases outside the gene matches: 3. Germline CDR1 is MNHNY and CDR2 is SVGAGI (reference sequence). CDR3 loop: CASSRTGVSYEQYF. CDR3 bases: TGTGCCAGCAGCCGGACAGGGGTCTCCTACGAGCAGTACTTC.

In its sample, this clone was seen a few times. This sequence joins TRBV5-4 and TRBJ1-2; D gene unclear. The germline V and J ends were trimmed by 4 bases and 1 base, with 11 bases remaining between them. The CDR3 runs 14 residues. The V gene's germline CDR1 is SGHNT and CDR2 YYREEE (reference sequence). The CDR3: CASSITTLNYGYTF. CDR3 coding DNA: TGTGCCAGCAGCATTACGACACTTAACTATGGCTACACCTTC.

V is TRBV4-1 and J is TRBJ2-6; D might be TRBD1 (6 bases). Germline V CDR1 and CDR2: MGHRA, YSYEKL. V lost 7 bases to trimming and J lost 1 base, with 26 bases between them. The length of the CDR3 is 20 residues. The CDR3 sequence: CASNSLMGKGVTSGANVLTF. CDR3 bases: TGCGCCAGCAACTCACTAATGGGAAAGGGGGTTACATCTGGGGCCAACGTCCTGACTTTC.

This chain joins TRBV4-1 and TRBJ1-2; TRBD1 matches 9 bases. V lost 2 bases, J lost 5 bases, and 6 bases stayed unmatched. CDR3 size: 15 residues. Germline CDR1 is MGHRA and CDR2 is YSYEKL. The DNA of the CDR3 is TGCGCCAGCAGCCAAAGGGACAGGGATTTATATGGCTACACCTTC. The encoded protein is CASSQRDRDLYGYTF.